These 19 T cell receptor beta chains were all obtained from the same sample, sequenced in a study of blood T cell repertoires in COVID-19. TCRdb's copy holds only in-frame clones and misses some; the assay was immunoSEQ multiplex PCR. The sample contains tens of thousands of clones, around 83% of which appear only once. Material: peripheral blood. The source of these receptors is a man aged 55 to 70 with acute or convalescent COVID-19.

The chain has TRBV14 and TRBJ1-5, with D uncertain. V lost 2 bases, J lost 2 bases, and 13 bases lay in between. There are 16 residues in the CDR3. CDR1 SGHDN and CDR2 FVKESK come from the germline V gene. CDR3 DNA sequence: TGTGCCAGCAGCCAACTCCCCGGGGTTGGCAATCAGCCCCAGCATTTT. It specifies CASSQLPGVGNQPQHF.

This sequence joins TRBV28 and TRBJ1-5; 11 nucleotides match TRBD1. Germline V gene sequence: CDR1 MDHEN, CDR2 SYDVKM. The CDR3 loop spans 15 amino acids. V was clipped by 6 bases and J by 4 bases; unmatched bases: 5. The CDR3 is CASRSGQGGNQPQHF. The CDR3 nucleotides are TGTGCCAGCAGATCGGGACAGGGGGGAAATCAGCCCCAGCATTTT. Full variable domain (outside the CDR3, taken from reference TRBV28 and TRBJ1-5): DVKVTQSSRYLVKRTGEKVFLECVQDMDHENMFWYRQDPGLGLRLIYFSYDVKMKEKGDIPEGYSVSREKKERFSLILESASTNQTSMYLCASRSGQGGNQPQHFGDGTRLSIL.

This chain connects TRBV24-1 to TRBJ2-1; 7 positions match TRBD2. The CDR3 spans 16 residues. The germline V gene has CDR1 KGHDR and CDR2 SFDVKD. J gave up 7 bases and V 4 bases, and 12 bases lay outside the gene matches. The DNA for the CDR3 is TGTGCCACCAGTGAATCCGCGGGGGATCGGGATAATGAGCAGTTCTTC. The encoded protein is CATSESAGDRDNEQFF.

The chain combines TRBV3-1 (or the pseudogene TRBV3-2) with TRBJ2-5, with TRBD2 identical over 9 bases. There are 17 residues in the CDR3. The germline V gene has CDR1 LGHDT and CDR2 YNNKEL (reference sequence). V was clipped by 0 bases and J by 4 bases; unmatched bases: 9. The CDR3, as DNA: TGTGCCAGCAGCCAAGAGGGTTCGCGGGGGGGCTTAGAGACCCAGTACTTC. Translated, it gives CASSQEGSRGGLETQYF.

V usage is TRBV5-4 and J usage is TRBJ2-6, with a possible D match to TRBD2 (6 bases). The CDR3 runs 16 residues. In germline, CDR1 is SGHNT, CDR2 YYREEE (reference sequence). Trimming took 4 bases from V and 0 from J, leaving 11 bases between them. The CDR3 coding sequence is TGTGCCAGCAGCCCGTCCGGGGGCTCTGGGGCCAACGTCCTGACTTTC. Translation gives CASSPSGGSGANVLTF.

The chain uses TRBV6-4 and TRBJ1-4; D might be TRBD1 (5 bases). Trimming cost V 7 bases and J 4 bases, with 13 bases left between them. Germline V CDR1 and CDR2: MRHNA, SNTAGT. The CDR3 runs 14 residues. CDR3 loop: CASTEGHSNEKLFF. In nucleotides, the CDR3 is TGTGCCAGCACTGAAGGACACAGTAATGAAAAACTGTTTTTT.

The DNA of the CDR3 is TGTGCCAGCAGTGTACAGGGGAATTCACCCCTCCACTTT. Its translation: CASSVQGNSPLHF. The chain employs TRBV25-1 and TRBJ1-6, with 7 bases matching TRBD1. CDR3 length: 13 residues. The V gene's germline CDR1 is MGHDK and CDR2 SYGVNS. After removal of 4 bases from V and 7 bases from J, the junction contained 1 base not matched to a gene.

The genes are TRBV7-2 and TRBJ1-1, with TRBD1 matching 8 bases. The V gene's germline CDR1 is SGHTA and CDR2 FQGNSA. The CDR3 has 15 residues. Trimming took 1 base from V and 1 from J; bases not matched to a gene: 2. The CDR3 reads CASSLGDRQNTEAFF. In DNA, the CDR3 is TGTGCCAGCAGCTTAGGGGACAGGCAGAACACTGAAGCTTTCTTT.

This sequence joins TRBV10-3 and TRBJ2-4; 7 bases fit TRBD1. Germline V gives CDR1 ENHRY, CDR2 SYGVKD. V dropped 5 bases and J dropped 9; count of bases not matched to a gene: 10. This CDR3 has 14 residues. The CDR3 region is CAISPGTAGFIQYF. The CDR3, as DNA: TGTGCCATCAGTCCCGGGACAGCCGGGTTCATTCAGTACTTC.

The rearrangement joins TRBV15 to TRBJ2-3; D is unresolved. The germline V gene has CDR1 LNHNV and CDR2 YYDKDF (reference sequence). V lost 0 bases to trimming and J lost 2 bases, with 9 bases between them. The CDR3 runs to 15 residues. CDR3 region: CATSRDRWATDTQYF. The CDR3, as DNA: TGTGCCACCAGCAGAGATCGCTGGGCCACAGATACGCAGTATTTT.

With regard to this clone: A read error may produce the germline difference seen at one junction end. This chain uses TRBV24-1 with TRBJ1-1; 11 bases match TRBD1. Germline CDR1 reads KGHDR; CDR2 reads SFDVKD. CDR3 length: 19 residues. CDR3 coding DNA: TGTGCCACCAGTGCTTTGGACAGGGGGCGTAGTAAGGGTTACACTGAAGCTTTCTTT. Its translation: CATSALDRGRSKGYTEAFF.

The chain is built from TRBV7-9 and TRBJ1-6, with a tentative D call TRBD1 (6 bases). Germline CDR1 reads SEHNR; CDR2 reads FQNEAQ (reference sequence). V gave up 5 bases and J gave up 7 bases, with 15 bases separating them. The CDR3 is made up of 15 amino acids. Here the CDR3 reads CASSRDTGWNSPLHF. The CDR3 nucleotides read TGTGCCAGCAGCAGAGATACAGGGTGGAATTCACCCCTCCACTTT.

V is TRBV28 and J is TRBJ1-2, with a tentative D call TRBD1 (6 bases). The germline V and J ends were trimmed by 6 bases and 4 bases, with 12 bases remaining between them. The CDR3 totals 13 residues. Germline V CDR1 and CDR2: MDHEN, SYDVKM. In nucleotides, the CDR3 is TGTGCCAGCAGCCAACAGGGTACCTATGGCTACACCTTC. This gives the protein CASSQQGTYGYTF.

V and J are TRBV7-2 and TRBJ2-3; a weak D match, TRBD2 (5 bases). The V end lost 0 bases, the J end lost 1 base, and 8 bases lay between the germline ends. The length of the CDR3 is 15 residues. Germline V gives CDR1 SGHTA, CDR2 FQGNSA. DNA of the CDR3: TGTGCCAGCAGCTTAGCGGGAGTAGGCACAGATACGCAGTATTTT. Residues: CASSLAGVGTDTQYF.

The chain joins TRBV11-2 to TRBJ1-2; 7 bases are shared with TRBD1. The CDR3 extends over 13 amino acids. The germline gives CDR1 SGHAT, CDR2 FQNNGV. After removal of 5 bases from V and 6 bases from J, the junction contained 6 bases not matched to a gene. DNA for the CDR3: TGTGCCAGCAGCCCATCGACAGGGAATGGCTACACCTTC. Translating gives CASSPSTGNGYTF.

The chain links TRBV2 to TRBJ1-1, with a possible D match to TRBD1 (6 bases). Germline lookup yields CDR1 SNHLY and CDR2 FYNNEI. The CDR3 totals 15 residues. V lost 6 bases to trimming and J lost 4 bases, with 18 bases between them. CDR3 region: CASSLLTGSPTEAFF. DNA of the CDR3: TGTGCCAGCAGCCTACTGACAGGCTCTCCCACTGAAGCTTTCTTT.

The chain uses TRBV11-2 and TRBJ2-1; TRBD1 is a possible D gene (6 bases). The germline gives CDR1 SGHAT, CDR2 FQNNGV. V shed 5 bases and J shed 1 base, with 12 bases lying between them. This CDR3 spans 15 amino acids. The CDR3: CASSPTGLSYNEQFF. CDR3 DNA sequence: TGTGCCAGCAGCCCTACAGGGTTGTCCTACAATGAGCAGTTCTTC.

CDR3 residues: CASSLGTGMNTEAFF. The CDR3 DNA reads as TGTGCCAGCAGCTTAGGTACAGGTATGAACACTGAAGCTTTCTTT. The J gene is TRBJ1-1, the V gene TRBV11-2; weak D call: TRBD1 (5 bases). The CDR3 is 15 amino acids. CDR1 and CDR2 (germline): SGHAT, FQNNGV. V was cut by 1 base and J by 0 bases, with 9 bases left in between.

The chain employs TRBV28 and TRBJ1-1; perhaps TRBD1 as D (6 bases). Trimming left V 7 bases short and J 6 bases short, with 12 bases between. CDR3 length: 12 amino acids. The germline V gene encodes CDR1 MDHEN and CDR2 SYDVKM. CDR3 DNA sequence: TGTGCCAGCACCACAGGACAGCCTGAAGCTTTCTTT. Its translation is CASTTGQPEAFF.